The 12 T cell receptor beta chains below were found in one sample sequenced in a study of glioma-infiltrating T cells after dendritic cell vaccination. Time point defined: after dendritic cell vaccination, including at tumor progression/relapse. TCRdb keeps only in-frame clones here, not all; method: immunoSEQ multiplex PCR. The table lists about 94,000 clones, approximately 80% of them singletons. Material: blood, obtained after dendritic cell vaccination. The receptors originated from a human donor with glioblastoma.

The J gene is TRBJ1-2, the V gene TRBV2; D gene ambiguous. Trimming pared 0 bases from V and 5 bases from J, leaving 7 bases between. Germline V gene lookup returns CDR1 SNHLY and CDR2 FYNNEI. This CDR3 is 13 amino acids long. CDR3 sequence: CASSEAAGYGYTF. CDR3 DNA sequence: TGTGCCAGCAGTGAAGCGGCGGGGTATGGCTACACCTTC.

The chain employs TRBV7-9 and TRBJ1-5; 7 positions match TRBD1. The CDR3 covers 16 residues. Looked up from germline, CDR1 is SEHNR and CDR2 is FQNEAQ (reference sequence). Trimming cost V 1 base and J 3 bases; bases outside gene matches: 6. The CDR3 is CASSLDGTAYNQPQHF. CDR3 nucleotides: TGTGCCAGCAGCTTAGATGGGACAGCCTACAATCAGCCCCAGCATTTT.

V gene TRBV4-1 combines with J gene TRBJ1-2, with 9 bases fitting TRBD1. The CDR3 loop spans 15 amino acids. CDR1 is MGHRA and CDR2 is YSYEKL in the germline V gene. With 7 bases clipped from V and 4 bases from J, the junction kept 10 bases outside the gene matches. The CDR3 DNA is TGCGCCAGCACCCATACCCTGACAGGGGGCTATGGCTACACCTTC. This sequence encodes CASTHTLTGGYGYTF.

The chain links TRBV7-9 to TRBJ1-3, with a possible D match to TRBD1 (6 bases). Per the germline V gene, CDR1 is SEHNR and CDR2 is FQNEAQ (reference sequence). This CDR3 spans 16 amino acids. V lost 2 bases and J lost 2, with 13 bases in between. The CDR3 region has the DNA TGTGCCAGCAGCTTACAGGGGATATTCCCTGGAAACACCATATATTTT. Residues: CASSLQGIFPGNTIYF.

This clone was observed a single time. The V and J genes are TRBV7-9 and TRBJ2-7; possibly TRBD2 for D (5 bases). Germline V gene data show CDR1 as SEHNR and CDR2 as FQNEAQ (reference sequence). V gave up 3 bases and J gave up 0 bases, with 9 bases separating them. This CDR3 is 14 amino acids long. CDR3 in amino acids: CASSFGTSSYEQYF. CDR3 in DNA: TGTGCCAGCAGCTTCGGAACTAGCTCCTACGAGCAGTACTTC.

Written as DNA, the CDR3 is TGTGCCAGCAGCTCCCCTCCCTTCACCGGGGAGCTGTTTTTT. This gives the protein CASSSPPFTGELFF. This chain links TRBV5-6 with TRBJ2-2; D is unclear. Germline V gives CDR1 SGHDT, CDR2 YYEEEE. The V and J ends lost 3 bases and 4 bases respectively, with 10 bases between them. The CDR3 extends over 14 amino acids. Variable domain in full (rest from reference TRBV5-6 and TRBJ2-2): DAGVTQSPTHLIKTRGQQVTLRCSPKSGHDTVSWYQQALGQGPQFIFQYYEEEERQRGNFPDRFSGHQFPNYSSELNVNALLLGDSALYLCASSSPPFTGELFFGEGSRLTVL.

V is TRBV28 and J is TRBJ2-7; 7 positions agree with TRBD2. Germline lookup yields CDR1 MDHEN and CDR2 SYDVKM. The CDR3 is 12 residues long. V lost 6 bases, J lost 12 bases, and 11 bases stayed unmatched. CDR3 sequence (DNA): TGTGCCAGCAGACCCGGACTAGAGGTTCCGTACTTC. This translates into CASRPGLEVPYF. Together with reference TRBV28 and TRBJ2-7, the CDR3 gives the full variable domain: DVKVTQSSRYLVKRTGEKVFLECVQDMDHENMFWYRQDPGLGLRLIYFSYDVKMKEKGDIPEGYSVSREKKERFSLILESASTNQTSMYLCASRPGLEVPYFGPGTRLTVT.

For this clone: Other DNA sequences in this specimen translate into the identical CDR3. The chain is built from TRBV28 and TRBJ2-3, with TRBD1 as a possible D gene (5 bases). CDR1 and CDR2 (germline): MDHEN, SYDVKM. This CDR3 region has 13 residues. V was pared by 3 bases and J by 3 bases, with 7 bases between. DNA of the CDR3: TGTGCCAGCAGTTTCCAGGGAACAGATACGCAGTATTTT. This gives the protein CASSFQGTDTQYF.

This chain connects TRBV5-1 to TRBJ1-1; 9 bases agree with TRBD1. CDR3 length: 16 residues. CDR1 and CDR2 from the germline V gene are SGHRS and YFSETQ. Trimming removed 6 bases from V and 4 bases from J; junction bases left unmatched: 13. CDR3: CASTRAGTGSTTEAFF. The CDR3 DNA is TGCGCCAGCACCCGGGCCGGGACAGGGAGTACCACTGAAGCTTTCTTT.

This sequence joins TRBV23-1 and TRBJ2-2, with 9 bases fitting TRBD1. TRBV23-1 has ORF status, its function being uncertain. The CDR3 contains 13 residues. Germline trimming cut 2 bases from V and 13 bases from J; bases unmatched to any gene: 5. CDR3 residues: CASSQRGQGGLFF. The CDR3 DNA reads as TGCGCCAGCAGTCAAAGGGGACAGGGCGGGCTGTTTTTT.

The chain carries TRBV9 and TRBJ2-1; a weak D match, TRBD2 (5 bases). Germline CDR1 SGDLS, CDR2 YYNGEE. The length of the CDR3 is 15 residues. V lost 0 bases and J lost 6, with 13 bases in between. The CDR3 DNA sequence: TGTGCCAGCAGCGTAGGGACTTTGGGCTTCAATGAGCAGTTCTTC. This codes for CASSVGTLGFNEQFF. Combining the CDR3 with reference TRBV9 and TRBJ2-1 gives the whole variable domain DSGVTQTPKHLITATGQRVTLRCSPRSGDLSVYWYQQSLDQGLQFLIQYYNGEERAKGNILERFSAQQFPDLHSELNLSSLELGDSALYFCASSVGTLGFNEQFFGPGTRLTVL.

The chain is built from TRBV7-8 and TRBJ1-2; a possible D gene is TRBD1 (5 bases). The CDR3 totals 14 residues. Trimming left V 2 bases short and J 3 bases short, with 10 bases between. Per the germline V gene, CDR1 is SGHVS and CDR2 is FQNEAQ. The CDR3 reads CASSLSLGDYGYTF. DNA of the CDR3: TGTGCCAGCAGCTTAAGTTTAGGGGACTATGGCTACACCTTC.